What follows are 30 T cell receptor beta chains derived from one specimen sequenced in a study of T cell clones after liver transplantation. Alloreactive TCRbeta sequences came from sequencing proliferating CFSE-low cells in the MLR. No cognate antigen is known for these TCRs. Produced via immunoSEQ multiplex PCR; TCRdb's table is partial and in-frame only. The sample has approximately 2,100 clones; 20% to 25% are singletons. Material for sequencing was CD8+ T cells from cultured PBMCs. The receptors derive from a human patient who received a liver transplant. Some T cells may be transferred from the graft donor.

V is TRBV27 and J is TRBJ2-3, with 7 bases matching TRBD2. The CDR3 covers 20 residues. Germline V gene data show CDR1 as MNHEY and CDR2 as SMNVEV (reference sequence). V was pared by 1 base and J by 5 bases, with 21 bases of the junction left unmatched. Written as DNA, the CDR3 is TGTGCCAGCAGTTTATACTCCCAGCCCCTTCGGCGGGAGAGAGGAGATACGCAGTATTTT. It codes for CASSLYSQPLRRERGDTQYF.

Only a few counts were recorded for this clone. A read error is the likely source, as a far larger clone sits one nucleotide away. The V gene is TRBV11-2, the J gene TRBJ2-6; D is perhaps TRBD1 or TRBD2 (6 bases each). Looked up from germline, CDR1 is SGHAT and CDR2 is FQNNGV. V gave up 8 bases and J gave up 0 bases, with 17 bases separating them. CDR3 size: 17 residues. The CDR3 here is CASGGPQVISGANVLTF. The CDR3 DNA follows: TGTGCCAGCGGGGGGCCACAGGTTATCTCTGGGGCCAACGTCCTGACTTTC.

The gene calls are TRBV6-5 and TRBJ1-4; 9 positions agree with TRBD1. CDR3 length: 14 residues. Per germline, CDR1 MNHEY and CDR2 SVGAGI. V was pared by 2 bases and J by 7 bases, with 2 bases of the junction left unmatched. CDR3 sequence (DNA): TGTGCCAGCAGTTACGGGACAGGGTTTGAAAAACTGTTTTTT. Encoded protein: CASSYGTGFEKLFF.

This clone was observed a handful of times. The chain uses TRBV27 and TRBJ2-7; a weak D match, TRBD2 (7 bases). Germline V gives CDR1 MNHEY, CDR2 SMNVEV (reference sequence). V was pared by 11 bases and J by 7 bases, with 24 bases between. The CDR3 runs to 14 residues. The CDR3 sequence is CACGGGLQGGEQYF. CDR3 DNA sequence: TGTGCCTGCGGCGGGGGCCTCCAGGGAGGAGAGCAGTACTTC.

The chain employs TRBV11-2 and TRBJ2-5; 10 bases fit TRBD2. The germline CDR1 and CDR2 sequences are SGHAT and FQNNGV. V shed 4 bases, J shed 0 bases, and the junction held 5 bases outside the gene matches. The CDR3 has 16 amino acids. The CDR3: CASSSTSGEYQETQYF. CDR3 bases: TGTGCCAGCAGCTCAACTAGCGGGGAGTACCAAGAGACCCAGTACTTC. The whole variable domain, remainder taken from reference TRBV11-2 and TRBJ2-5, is EAGVAQSPRYKIIEKRQSVAFWCNPISGHATLYWYQQILGQGPKLLIQFQNNGVVDDSQLPKDRFSAERLKGVDSTLKIQPAKLEDSAVYLCASSSTSGEYQETQYFGPGTRLLVL.

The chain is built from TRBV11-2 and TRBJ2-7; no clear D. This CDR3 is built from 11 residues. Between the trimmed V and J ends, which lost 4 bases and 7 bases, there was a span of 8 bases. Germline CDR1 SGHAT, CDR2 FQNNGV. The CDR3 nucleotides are TGTGCCAGCAGCTCGGTATGGGAGCAGTACTTC. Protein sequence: CASSSVWEQYF.

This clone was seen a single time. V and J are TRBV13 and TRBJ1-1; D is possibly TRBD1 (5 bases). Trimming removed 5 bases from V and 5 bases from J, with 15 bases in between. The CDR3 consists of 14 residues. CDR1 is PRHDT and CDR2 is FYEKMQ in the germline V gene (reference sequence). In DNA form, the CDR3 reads TGTGCCAGCAGCCGTGAGAGGGGATGGACTGAAGCTTTCTTT. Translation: CASSRERGWTEAFF. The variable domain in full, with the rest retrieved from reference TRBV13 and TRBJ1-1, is AAGVIQSPRHLIKEKRETATLKCYPIPRHDTVYWYQQGPGQDPQFLISFYEKMQSDKGSIPDRFSAQQFSDYHSELNMSSLELGDSALYFCASSRERGWTEAFFGQGTRLTVV.

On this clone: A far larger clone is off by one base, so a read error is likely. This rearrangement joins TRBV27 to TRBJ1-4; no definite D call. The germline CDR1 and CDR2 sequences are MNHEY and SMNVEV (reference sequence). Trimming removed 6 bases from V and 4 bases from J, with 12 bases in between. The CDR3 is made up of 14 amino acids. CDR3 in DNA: TGTGCCAGCAGCCGAGGGTGGCTTAATGAAAAACTGTTTTTT. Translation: CASSRGWLNEKLFF.

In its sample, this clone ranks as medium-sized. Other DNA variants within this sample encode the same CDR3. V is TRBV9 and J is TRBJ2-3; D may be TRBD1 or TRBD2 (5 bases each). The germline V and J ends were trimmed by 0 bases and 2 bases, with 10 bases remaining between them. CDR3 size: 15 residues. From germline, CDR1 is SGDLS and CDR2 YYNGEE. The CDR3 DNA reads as TGTGCCAGCAGCGTAGGGGGGTCCCTCACAGATACGCAGTATTTT. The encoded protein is CASSVGGSLTDTQYF.

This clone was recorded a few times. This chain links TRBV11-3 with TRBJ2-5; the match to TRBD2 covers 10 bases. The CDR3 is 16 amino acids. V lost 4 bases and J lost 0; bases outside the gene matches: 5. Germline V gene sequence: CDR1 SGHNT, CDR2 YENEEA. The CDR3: CASSSTSGEYQETQYF. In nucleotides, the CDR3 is TGTGCCAGCAGCTCAACTAGCGGGGAGTACCAAGAGACCCAGTACTTC. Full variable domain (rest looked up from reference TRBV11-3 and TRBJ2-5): EAGVVQSPRYKIIEKKQPVAFWCNPISGHNTLYWYLQNLGQGPELLIRYENEEAVDDSQLPKDRFSAERLKGVDSTLKIQPAELGDSAVYLCASSSTSGEYQETQYFGPGTRLLVL.

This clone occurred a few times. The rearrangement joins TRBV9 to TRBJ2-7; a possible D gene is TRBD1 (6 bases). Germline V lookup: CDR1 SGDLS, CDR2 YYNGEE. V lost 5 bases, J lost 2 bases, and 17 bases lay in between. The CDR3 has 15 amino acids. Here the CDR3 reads CASSGTQGTPYEQYF. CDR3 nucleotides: TGTGCCAGCAGTGGCACTCAGGGGACCCCCTACGAGCAGTACTTC.

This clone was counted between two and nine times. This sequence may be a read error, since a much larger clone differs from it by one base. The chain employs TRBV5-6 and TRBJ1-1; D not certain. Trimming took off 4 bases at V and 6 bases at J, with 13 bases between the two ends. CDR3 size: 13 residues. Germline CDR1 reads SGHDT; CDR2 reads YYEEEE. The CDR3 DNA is TGTGCCAGCAGCCCTCGCGGGTGCTCTGAAGCTTTCTTT. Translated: CASSPRGCSEAFF.

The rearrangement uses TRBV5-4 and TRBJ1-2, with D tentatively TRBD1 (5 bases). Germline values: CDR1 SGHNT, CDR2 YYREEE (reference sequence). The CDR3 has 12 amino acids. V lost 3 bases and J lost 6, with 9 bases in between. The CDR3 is CASSSPGDGYTF. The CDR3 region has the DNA TGTGCCAGCAGCTCGCCGGGGGATGGCTACACCTTC.

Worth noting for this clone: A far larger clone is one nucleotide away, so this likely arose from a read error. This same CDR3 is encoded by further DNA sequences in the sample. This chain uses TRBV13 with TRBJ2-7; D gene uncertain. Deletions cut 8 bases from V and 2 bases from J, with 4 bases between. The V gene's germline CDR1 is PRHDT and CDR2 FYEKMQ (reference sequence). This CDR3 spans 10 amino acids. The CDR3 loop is CASGAYEQYF. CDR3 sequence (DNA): TGTGCCAGCGGCGCCTACGAGCAGTACTTC.

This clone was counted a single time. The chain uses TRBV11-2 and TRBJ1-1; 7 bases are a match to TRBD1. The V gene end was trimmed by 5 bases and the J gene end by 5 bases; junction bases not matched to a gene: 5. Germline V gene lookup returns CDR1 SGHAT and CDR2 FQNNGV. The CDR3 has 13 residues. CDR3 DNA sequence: TGTGCCAGCAGCCCCAGGGGGTATACTGAAGCTTTCTTT. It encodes CASSPRGYTEAFF.

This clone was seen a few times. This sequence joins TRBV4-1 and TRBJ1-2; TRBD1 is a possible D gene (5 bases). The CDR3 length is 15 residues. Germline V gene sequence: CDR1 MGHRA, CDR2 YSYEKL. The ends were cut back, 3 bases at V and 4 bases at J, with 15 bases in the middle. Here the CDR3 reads CASSQAGGTGYGYTF. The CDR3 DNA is TGCGCCAGCAGCCAGGCGGGGGGGACGGGCTATGGCTACACCTTC.

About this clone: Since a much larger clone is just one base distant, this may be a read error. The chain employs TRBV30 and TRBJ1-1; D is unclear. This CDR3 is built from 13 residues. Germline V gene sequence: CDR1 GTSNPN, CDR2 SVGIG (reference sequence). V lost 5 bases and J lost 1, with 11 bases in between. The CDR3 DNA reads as TGTGCCTGGGGGGTGACGTCGAACACTGAAGCTTTCTTT. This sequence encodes CAWGVTSNTEAFF.

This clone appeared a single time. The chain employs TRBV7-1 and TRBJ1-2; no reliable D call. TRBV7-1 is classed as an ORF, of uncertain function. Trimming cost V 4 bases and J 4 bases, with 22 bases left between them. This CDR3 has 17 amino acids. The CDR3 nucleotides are TGTGCCAGCAGCTGTTCGGGTAACGAGGGAAAGACCTATGGCTACACCTTC. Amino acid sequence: CASSCSGNEGKTYGYTF.

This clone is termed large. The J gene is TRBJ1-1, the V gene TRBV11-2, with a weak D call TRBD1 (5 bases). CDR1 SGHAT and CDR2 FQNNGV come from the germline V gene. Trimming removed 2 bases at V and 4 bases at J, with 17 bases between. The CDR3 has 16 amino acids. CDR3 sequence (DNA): TGTGCCAGCAGCTTATCGTCGGGGGAGAGAGGCACTGAAGCTTTCTTT. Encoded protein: CASSLSSGERGTEAFF.

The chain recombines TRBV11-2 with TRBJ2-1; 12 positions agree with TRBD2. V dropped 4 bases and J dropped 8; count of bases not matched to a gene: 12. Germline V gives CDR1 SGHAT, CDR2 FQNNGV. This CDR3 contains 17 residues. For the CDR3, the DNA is TGTGCCAGCAGCTCCCCGGAGGCTAGCGGGAGGGGGTATGAGCAGTTCTTC. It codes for CASSSPEASGRGYEQFF.

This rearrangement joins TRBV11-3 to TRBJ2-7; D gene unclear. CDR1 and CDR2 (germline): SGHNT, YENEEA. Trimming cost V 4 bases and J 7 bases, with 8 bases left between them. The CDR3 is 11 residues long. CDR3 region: CASSSVWEQYF. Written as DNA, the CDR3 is TGTGCCAGCAGCTCGGTATGGGAGCAGTACTTC.

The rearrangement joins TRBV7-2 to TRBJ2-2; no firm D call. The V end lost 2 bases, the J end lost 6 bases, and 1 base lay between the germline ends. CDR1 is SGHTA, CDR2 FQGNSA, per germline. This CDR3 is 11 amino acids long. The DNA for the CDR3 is TGTGCCAGCAGCTTATCCGGGGAGCTGTTTTTT. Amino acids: CASSLSGELFF.

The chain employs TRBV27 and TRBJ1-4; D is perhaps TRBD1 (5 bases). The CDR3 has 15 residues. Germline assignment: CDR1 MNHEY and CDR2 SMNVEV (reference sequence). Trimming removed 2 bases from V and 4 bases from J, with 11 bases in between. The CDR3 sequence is CASSLIRDFNEKLFF. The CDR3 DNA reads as TGTGCCAGCAGTTTAATCCGGGACTTTAATGAAAAACTGTTTTTT.

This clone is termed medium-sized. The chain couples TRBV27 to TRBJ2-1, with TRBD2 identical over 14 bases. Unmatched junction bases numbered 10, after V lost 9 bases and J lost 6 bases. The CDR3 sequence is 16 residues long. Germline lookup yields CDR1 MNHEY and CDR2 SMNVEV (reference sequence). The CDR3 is CASTTIGTSGSNEQFF. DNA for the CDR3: TGTGCCAGTACTACTATCGGGACTAGCGGGAGCAATGAGCAGTTCTTC.

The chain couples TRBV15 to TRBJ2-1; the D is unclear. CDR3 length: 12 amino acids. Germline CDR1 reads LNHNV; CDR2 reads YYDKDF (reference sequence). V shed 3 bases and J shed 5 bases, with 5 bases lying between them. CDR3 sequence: CATSSDHNEQFF. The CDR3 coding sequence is TGTGCCACCAGCAGTGATCACAATGAGCAGTTCTTC.

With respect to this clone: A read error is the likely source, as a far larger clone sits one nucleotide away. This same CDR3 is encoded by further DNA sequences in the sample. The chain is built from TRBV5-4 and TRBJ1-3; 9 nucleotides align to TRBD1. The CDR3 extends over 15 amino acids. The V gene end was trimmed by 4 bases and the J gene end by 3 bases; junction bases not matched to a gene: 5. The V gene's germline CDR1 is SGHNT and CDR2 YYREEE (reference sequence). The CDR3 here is CASSQGTGSGNTIYF. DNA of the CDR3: TGTGCCAGCAGCCAAGGGACAGGGAGTGGAAACACCATATATTTT.

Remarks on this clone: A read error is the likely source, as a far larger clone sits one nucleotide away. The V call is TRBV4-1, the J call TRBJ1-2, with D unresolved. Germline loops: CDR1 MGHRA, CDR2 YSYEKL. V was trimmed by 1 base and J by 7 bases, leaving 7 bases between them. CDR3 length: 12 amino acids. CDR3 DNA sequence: TGCGCCAGCAGCCAAGGAGTGGCTGGCTACACCTTC. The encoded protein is CASSQGVAGYTF.

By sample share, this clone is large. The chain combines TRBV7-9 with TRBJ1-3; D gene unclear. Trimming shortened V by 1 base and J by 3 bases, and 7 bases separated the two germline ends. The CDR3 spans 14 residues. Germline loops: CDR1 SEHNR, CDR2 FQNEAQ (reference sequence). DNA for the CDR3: TGTGCCAGCAGCTTAGAAAATTATGGAAACACCATATATTTT. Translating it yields CASSLENYGNTIYF. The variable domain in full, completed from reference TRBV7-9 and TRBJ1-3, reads DTGVSQNPRHKITKRGQNVTFRCDPISEHNRLYWYRQTLGQGPEFLTYFQNEAQLEKSRLLSDRFSAERPKGSFSTLEIQRTEQGDSAMYLCASSLENYGNTIYFGEGSWLTVV.

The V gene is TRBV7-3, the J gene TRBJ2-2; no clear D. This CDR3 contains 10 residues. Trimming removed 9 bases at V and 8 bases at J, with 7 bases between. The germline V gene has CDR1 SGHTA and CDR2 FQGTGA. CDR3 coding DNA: TGTGCCAGTTTCGCGGGGGAGCTGTTTTTT. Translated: CASFAGELFF.

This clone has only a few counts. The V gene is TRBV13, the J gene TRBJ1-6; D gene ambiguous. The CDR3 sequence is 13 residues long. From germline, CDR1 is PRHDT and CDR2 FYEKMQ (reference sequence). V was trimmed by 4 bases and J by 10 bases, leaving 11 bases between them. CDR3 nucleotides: TGTGCCAGCAGCTCCGCAGACTTGTCACCCCTCCACTTT. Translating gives CASSSADLSPLHF.